This TCR beta chain came from a study of blood T cell repertoires in COVID-19 (dated by TCRdb to 2020 to 2022). Describing the broader study: Collaborator samples came from the United States, Italy and Spain and covered acute and convalescent phases of COVID-19. The repertoires were released in a freely available public database meant as a resource for research on the immune response to SARS-CoV-2. The sample metadata nearly always contained a de-identified subject ID, COVID-19 status, age in years and sex. The dataset comprised deeply sampled blood TCRbeta repertoires from subjects exposed to, actively infected with, or recovered from COVID-19. The prospective study material was composed of cDNA or gDNA derived from T cells, B-cell-depleted T cells, or PBMCs. Where available, HLA class I and class II types were obtained from metadata supplied by the sample provider rather than from assay-based typing. The samples were drawn from two sources: the first 160 participants of the ongoing ImmuneRACE study, and fewer than 1,500 subjects contributed by 6 global collaborators.

The immunoSEQ Assay, a bias-controlled multiplex PCR, was used to amplify TCRbeta CDR3 regions from genomic DNA. On the authors' methods: The number of nucleated cells in each sample was estimated from the amplification of reference gene primers within the assay. Sequence reads were collapsed and filtered to measure the absolute abundance of every unique TCRbeta CDR3 rearrangement. For each sample, productive Simpson clonality was calculated as the square root of Simpson's diversity index over productive rearrangements. TCRdb carries this immuneACCESS record with in-frame sequences only. Its versions omit some clonotypes, under half of them owing to an unresolved V gene in the studies checked, with the rest unexplained. D and trimming come from the DNA, and the V and J calls and clone size come from that table. The sample table lists approximately 140,000 clones, over 65% of them with a count of one. The ten largest clones capture over 2% of the sample.

On the study overall, not on this receptor specifically: The quantity of clinical and demographic metadata differed by source and by participant and was supplied without curation.

Collaborating institutions collected whole blood in K2EDTA tubes following their own protocols. Collaborator samples were shipped for TCRbeta analysis as frozen whole blood, isolated PBMCs, or DNA extracted from either sample type. Comments on this clone: Its cognate antigen has yet to be identified. Base quality data are lacking; no much larger clone is found one base away.

V loses 0 bases of germline sequence and J loses 2 bases, and the interval between the two ends is 21 bases. The cysteine opens and the phenylalanine closes a CDR3 of 20 amino acids. The only DNA kept is the CDR3, 60 bases in frame from the first base. The germline V gene supplies CDR1 SGDLS and CDR2 YYNGEE. Input material: peripheral blood. The receptor was derived from a man between 65 and 85 years old with acute or convalescent COVID-19. The sequence is built from TRBV9 and TRBJ1-6; possibly the D gene is TRBD1, per 5 matching bases. In nucleotides, the sequence is TGTGCCAGCAGCGTAGGGTTGGGAGGTGGGGGATTCACCTATAATTCACCCCTCCACTTT. This yields the protein CASSVGLGGGGFTYNSPLHF. The CDR3, completed at both ends by the reference TRBV9 and TRBJ1-6 genes, gives the full variable domain DSGVTQTPKHLITATGQRVTLRCSPRSGDLSVYWYQQSLDQGLQFLIQYYNGEERAKGNILERFSAQQFPDLHSELNLSSLELGDSALYFCASSVGLGGGGFTYNSPLHFGNGTRLTVT.